Presented here are 12 T cell receptor beta chains from one specimen sequenced in a study of shared clonotypes between healthy human individuals (dated by TCRdb to 2020 to 2022). CD8 naive samples were CD45RO-negative cells positively selected for CCR7, giving a CD45RA+CCR7+ population that excluded TemRA cells. Library creation used the immunoSEQ multiplex PCR assay. TCRdb provides this immuneACCESS table in a form limited to in-frame rearrangements. Some clones are lacking; in checked studies, under half of them reflect an unresolved V gene, and why the rest are absent is not known. Present in this sample are about 820,000 clones, 80% to 95% of which were seen just once. The ten top clones hold more than 20% of the sample. Sequenced material: naive CD8+ T cells sorted from blood. Sample cell subset or site, as interpreted from the label and publication: CD45RA+CCR7+. Receptor source: a man aged 25-45 years in good health.

The genes are TRBV28 and TRBJ1-1; maybe TRBD1 (5 bases). CDR3 length: 18 amino acids. Germline CDR1 is MDHEN and CDR2 is SYDVKM. The ends were cut back, 2 bases at V and 8 bases at J, with 27 bases in the middle. CDR3 DNA sequence: TGTGCCAGCAGTTTACCCTACGGATCCTTCGACAGAGCTCCCGAAGCTTTCTTT. Protein sequence: CASSLPYGSFDRAPEAFF.

This chain connects TRBV5-5 to TRBJ2-3; 11 positions agree with TRBD2. CDR1 and CDR2 (germline): SGHKS, YYEKEE (reference sequence). J lost 6 bases, V lost 5 bases, and 11 bases had no gene match. This CDR3 has 16 amino acids. The CDR3 nucleotides read TGTGCCAGCAGACTGGCACTAGCGGGAGTTTTGGATACGCAGTATTTT. As protein: CASRLALAGVLDTQYF. Looking up the rest from reference TRBV5-5 and TRBJ2-3 gives the full variable domain: DAGVTQSPTHLIKTRGQQVTLRCSPISGHKSVSWYQQVLGQGPQFIFQYYEKEERGRGNFPDRFSARQFPNYSSELNVNALLLGDSALYLCASRLALAGVLDTQYFGPGTRLTVL.

The gene calls are TRBV13 and TRBJ2-1, with 10 bases aligning to TRBD2. CDR1 is PRHDT, CDR2 FYEKMQ, per germline (reference sequence). The CDR3 consists of 15 residues. Germline trimming cut 5 bases from V and 4 bases from J; bases unmatched to any gene: 5. This CDR3 reads CASSGGTSVYNEQFF. For the CDR3, the DNA is TGTGCCAGCAGCGGAGGGACTAGCGTGTACAATGAGCAGTTCTTC.

The rearrangement links TRBV7-8 to TRBJ2-3; D possibly corresponds to TRBD1 (7 bases). Deletions cut 1 base from V and 0 bases from J, with 14 bases between. The CDR3 runs to 17 residues. Per the germline V gene, CDR1 is SGHVS and CDR2 is FQNEAQ. CDR3 nucleotide sequence: TGTGCCAGCAGCTTAGATAGACAGGGAGGTAGCACAGATACGCAGTATTTT. Its protein is CASSLDRQGGSTDTQYF.

V is TRBV4-1 and J is TRBJ1-4, with 7 bases matching TRBD1. Germline V CDR1 and CDR2: MGHRA, YSYEKL. The CDR3 consists of 15 residues. V lost 6 bases, J lost 3 bases, and 7 bases stayed unmatched. The DNA of the CDR3 is TGCGCCAGCAGTCTCGCAGGGGGGTCTAATGAAAAACTGTTTTTT. Translating it yields CASSLAGGSNEKLFF.

The chain recombines TRBV19 with TRBJ1-1; D is unclear. This CDR3 contains 13 residues. Germline V lookup: CDR1 LNHDA, CDR2 SQIVND (reference sequence). V lost 4 bases to trimming and J lost 7 bases, with 13 bases between them. This CDR3 reads CASSNINGNEAFF. The CDR3 nucleotides read TGTGCCAGTAGTAATATTAACGGTAATGAAGCTTTCTTT.

Details on this clone: Other DNA variants within this sample encode the same CDR3. This chain uses TRBV27 with TRBJ2-1; either TRBD1 or TRBD2 may supply D (5 bases each). The germline CDR1 and CDR2 sequences are MNHEY and SMNVEV (reference sequence). V lost 4 bases to trimming and J lost 7 bases, with 11 bases between them. The CDR3 is made up of 13 amino acids. The CDR3: CASSSPGRNEQFF. CDR3 coding DNA: TGTGCCAGCAGTTCCCCAGGGAGAAATGAGCAGTTCTTC.

V is TRBV21-1 and J is TRBJ2-1; no DNA check was done on the table's D call, TRBD2. TRBV21-1 is shown as a pseudogene. The CDR3 runs 17 residues. The CDR3 region has the DNA TGTGCCAGCAGCCAGGTTGGGACTAGCGGGGTGTACAATGAGCAGTTCTTC. This sequence encodes CASSQVGTSGVYNEQFF.

The rearrangement joins TRBV15 to TRBJ1-1; D remains ambiguous. V lost 2 bases, J lost 2 bases, and 3 bases lay in between. The CDR3 totals 12 residues. Looked up from germline, CDR1 is LNHNV and CDR2 is YYDKDF (reference sequence). CDR3 nucleotides: TGTGCCACCAGCAGAACAAACACTGAAGCTTTCTTT. Residues: CATSRTNTEAFF.

In its sample, this clone was seen once. This sample also contains other DNA sequences that code for the same CDR3. This sequence joins TRBV5-1 and TRBJ1-5, with 7 bases aligning to TRBD1. V lost 0 bases to trimming and J lost 2 bases; unmatched junction nucleotides: 2. This CDR3 region has 15 residues. The germline CDR1 and CDR2 sequences are SGHRS and YFSETQ. The CDR3 DNA reads as TGCGCCAGCAGCTTGGGACAGGGTGGCAATCAGCCCCAGCATTTT. Its translation: CASSLGQGGNQPQHF.

This clone occurred once. The genes are TRBV27 and TRBJ2-5; D is uncertain. Germline V gene lookup returns CDR1 MNHEY and CDR2 SMNVEV (reference sequence). Trimming took off 6 bases at V and 2 bases at J, with 7 bases between the two ends. CDR3 length: 12 amino acids. CDR3 in amino acids: CASSSFQETQYF. The CDR3 DNA reads as TGTGCCAGCAGCTCGTTTCAAGAGACCCAGTACTTC.

The V gene is TRBV28, the J gene TRBJ2-5; 13 bases match TRBD2. Germline V gives CDR1 MDHEN, CDR2 SYDVKM. The V gene end was trimmed by 6 bases and the J gene end by 0 bases; junction bases not matched to a gene: 16. The CDR3 extends over 20 amino acids. The chain's CDR3 is CASSHWTSGRTASYQETQYF. CDR3 coding DNA: TGTGCCAGCAGCCACTGGACTAGCGGGAGAACGGCCTCGTACCAAGAGACCCAGTACTTC. The whole variable domain, filled in from reference TRBV28 and TRBJ2-5, reads DVKVTQSSRYLVKRTGEKVFLECVQDMDHENMFWYRQDPGLGLRLIYFSYDVKMKEKGDIPEGYSVSREKKERFSLILESASTNQTSMYLCASSHWTSGRTASYQETQYFGPGTRLLVL.